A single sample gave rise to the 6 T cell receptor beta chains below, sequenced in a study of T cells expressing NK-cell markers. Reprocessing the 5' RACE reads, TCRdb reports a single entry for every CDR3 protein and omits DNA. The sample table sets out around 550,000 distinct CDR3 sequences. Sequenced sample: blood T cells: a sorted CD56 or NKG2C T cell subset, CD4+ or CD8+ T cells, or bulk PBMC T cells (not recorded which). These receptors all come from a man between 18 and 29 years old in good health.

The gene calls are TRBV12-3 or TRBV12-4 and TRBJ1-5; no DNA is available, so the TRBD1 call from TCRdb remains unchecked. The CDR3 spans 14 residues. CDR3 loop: CASRKQGAGQPQHF.

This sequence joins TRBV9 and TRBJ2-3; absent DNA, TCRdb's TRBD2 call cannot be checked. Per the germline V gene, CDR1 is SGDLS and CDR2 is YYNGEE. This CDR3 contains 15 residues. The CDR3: CASSVGWTEESLPYF.

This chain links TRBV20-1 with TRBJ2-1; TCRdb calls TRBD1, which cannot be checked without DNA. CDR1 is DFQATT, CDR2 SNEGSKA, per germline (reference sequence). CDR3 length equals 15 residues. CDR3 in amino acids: CSAGNRGIFGNEQFF.

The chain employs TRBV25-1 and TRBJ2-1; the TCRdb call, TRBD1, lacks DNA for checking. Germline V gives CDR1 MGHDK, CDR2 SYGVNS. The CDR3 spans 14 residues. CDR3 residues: CASAGTGGLYEQFF.

CDR3 protein: CSAAAGAMGNEQFF. The V gene is TRBV20-1, the J gene TRBJ2-1; TCRdb indicates TRBD2, and absent DNA this call remains unverified. The CDR3 is 14 amino acids. The V gene's germline CDR1 is DFQATT and CDR2 SNEGSKA (reference sequence).

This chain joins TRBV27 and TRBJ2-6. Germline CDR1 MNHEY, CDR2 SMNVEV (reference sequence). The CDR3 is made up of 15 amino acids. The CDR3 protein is CASSPGVSGANVLTF.